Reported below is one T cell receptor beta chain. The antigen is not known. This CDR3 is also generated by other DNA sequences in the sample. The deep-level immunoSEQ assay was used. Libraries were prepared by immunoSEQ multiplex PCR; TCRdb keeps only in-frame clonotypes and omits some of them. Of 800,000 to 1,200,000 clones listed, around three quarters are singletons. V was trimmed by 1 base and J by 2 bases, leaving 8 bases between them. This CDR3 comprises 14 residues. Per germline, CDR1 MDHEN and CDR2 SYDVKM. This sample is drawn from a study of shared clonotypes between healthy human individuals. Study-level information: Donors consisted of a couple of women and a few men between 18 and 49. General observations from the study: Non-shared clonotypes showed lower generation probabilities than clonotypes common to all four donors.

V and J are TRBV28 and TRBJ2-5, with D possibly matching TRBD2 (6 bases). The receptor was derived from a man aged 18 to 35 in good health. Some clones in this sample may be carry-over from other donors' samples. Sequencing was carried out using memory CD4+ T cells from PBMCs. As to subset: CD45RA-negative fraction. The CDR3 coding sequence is TGTGCCAGCAGTTTATCCGGGGGACAAGAGACCCAGTACTTC. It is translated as CASSLSGGQETQYF.